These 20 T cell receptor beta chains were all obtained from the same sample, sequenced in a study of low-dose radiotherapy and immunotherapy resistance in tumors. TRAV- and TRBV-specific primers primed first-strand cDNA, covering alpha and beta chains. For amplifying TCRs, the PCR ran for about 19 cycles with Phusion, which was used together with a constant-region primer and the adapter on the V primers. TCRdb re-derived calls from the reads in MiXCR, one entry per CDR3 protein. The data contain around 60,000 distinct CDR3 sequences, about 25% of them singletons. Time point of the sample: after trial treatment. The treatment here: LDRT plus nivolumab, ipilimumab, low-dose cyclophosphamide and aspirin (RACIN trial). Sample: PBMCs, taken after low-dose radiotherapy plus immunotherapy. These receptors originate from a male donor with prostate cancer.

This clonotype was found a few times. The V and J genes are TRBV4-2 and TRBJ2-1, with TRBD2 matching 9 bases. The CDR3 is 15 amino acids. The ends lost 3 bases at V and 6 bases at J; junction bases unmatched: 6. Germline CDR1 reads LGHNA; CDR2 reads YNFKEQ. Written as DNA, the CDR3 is TGTGCCAGCAGCCAGGCTAGCGGGGCCGCCAATGAGCAGTTCTTC. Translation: CASSQASGAANEQFF.

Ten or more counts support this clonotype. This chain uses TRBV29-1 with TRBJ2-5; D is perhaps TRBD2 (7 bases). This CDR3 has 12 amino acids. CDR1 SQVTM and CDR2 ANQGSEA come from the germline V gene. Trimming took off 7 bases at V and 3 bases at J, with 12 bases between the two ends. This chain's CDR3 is CSGGGREETQYF. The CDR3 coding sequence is TGCAGCGGGGGGGGCAGGGAAGAGACCCAGTACTTC.

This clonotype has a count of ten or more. Written as DNA, the CDR3 is TGTGCCAGCGGTAGGGGACTAGCGGGGATGATGTACGAGCAGTACTTC. Its protein is CASGRGLAGMMYEQYF. The V and J genes are TRBV6-6 and TRBJ2-7; 13 nucleotides match TRBD2. CDR1 and CDR2 (germline): MNHNY, SVGAGI (reference sequence). With 8 bases clipped from V and 4 bases from J, the junction kept 11 bases outside the gene matches. CDR3 length equals 16 residues.

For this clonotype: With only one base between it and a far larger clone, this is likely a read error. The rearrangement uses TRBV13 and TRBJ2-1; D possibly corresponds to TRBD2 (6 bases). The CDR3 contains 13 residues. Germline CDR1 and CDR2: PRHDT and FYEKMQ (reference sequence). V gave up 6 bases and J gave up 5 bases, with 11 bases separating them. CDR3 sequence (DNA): TGTGCCAGCAGTGTGGAGGGTGACAATGAGCAGTTCTTC. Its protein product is CASSVEGDNEQFF.

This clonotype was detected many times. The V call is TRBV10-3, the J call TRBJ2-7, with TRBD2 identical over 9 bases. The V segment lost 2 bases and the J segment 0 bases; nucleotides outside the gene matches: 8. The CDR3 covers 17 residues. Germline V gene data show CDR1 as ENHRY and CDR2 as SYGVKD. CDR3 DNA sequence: TGTGCCATCAGTGAGGCGGGAGGGGAGACTACCTCCTACGAGCAGTACTTC. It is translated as CAISEAGGETTSYEQYF.

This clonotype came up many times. The CDR3 here is CASSRGGETQYF. The CDR3 DNA reads TGTGCCAGCAGCCGAGGCGGGGAGACCCAGTACTTC. The chain combines TRBV7-8 with TRBJ2-5; D possibly corresponds to TRBD2 (5 bases). The CDR3 totals 12 residues. Germline CDR1 and CDR2: SGHVS and FQNEAQ. Trimming took off 5 bases at V and 5 bases at J, with 9 bases between the two ends.

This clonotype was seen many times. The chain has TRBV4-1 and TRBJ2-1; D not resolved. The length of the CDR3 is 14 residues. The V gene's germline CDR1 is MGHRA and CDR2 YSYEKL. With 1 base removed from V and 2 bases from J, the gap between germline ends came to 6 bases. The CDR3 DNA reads TGCGCCAGCAGCCAAGCCCAGACCTACAATGAGCAGTTCTTC. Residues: CASSQAQTYNEQFF.

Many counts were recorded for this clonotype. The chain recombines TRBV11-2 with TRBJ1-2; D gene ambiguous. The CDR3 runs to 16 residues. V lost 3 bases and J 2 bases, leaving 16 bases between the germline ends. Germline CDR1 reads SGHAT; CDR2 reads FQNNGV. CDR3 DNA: TGTGCCAGCAGCTTGGCGCCACCCCCGGGGAACTATGGCTACACCTTC. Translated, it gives CASSLAPPPGNYGYTF.

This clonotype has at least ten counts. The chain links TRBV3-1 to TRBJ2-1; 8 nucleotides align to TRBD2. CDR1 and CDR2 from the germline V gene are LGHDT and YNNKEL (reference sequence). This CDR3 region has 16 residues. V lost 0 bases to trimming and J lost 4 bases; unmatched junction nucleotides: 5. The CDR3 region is CASSQEMPSGYNEQFF. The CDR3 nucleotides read TGTGCCAGCAGCCAAGAGATGCCTAGCGGGTACAATGAGCAGTTCTTC.

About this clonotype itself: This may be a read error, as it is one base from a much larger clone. Here the CDR3 reads CASSPDGQGFNYGYTF. The CDR3 DNA is TGTGCCAGCAGCCCGGACGGACAGGGGTTTAACTATGGCTACACCTTC. The chain uses TRBV2 and TRBJ1-2; 9 nucleotides line up with TRBD1. The J segment lost 1 base and the V segment lost 6 bases, leaving 9 bases of the junction unmatched. CDR3 length equals 16 residues. Germline V gene lookup returns CDR1 SNHLY and CDR2 FYNNEI.

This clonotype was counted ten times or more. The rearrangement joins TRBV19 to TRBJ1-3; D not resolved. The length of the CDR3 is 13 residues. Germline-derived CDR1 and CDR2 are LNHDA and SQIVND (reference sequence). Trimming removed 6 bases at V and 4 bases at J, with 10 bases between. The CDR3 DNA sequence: TGTGCCAGTAGCCCCAAAGTCGGAAACACCATATATTTT. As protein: CASSPKVGNTIYF.

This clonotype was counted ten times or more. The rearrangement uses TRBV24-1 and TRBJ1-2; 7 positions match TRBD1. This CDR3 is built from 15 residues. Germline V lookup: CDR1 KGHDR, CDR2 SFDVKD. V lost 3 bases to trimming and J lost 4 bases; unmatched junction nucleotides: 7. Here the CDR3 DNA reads TGTGCCACCAGTGATGCAACGGGACAGACCTATGGCTACACCTTC. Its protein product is CATSDATGQTYGYTF.

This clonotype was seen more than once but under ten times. The CDR3 here is CASSVRPPTGTQYF. CDR3 nucleotide sequence: TGTGCCAGCAGCGTCCGTCCCCCCACCGGGACCCAGTACTTC. V is TRBV5-6 and J is TRBJ2-5, with D uncertain. Deletions cut 4 bases from V and 7 bases from J, with 17 bases between. The CDR3 is 14 residues long. Germline loops: CDR1 SGHDT, CDR2 YYEEEE.

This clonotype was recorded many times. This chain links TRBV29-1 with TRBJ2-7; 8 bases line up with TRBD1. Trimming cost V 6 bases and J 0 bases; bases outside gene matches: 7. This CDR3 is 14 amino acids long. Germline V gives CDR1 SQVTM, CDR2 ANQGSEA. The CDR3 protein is CSVRTGSRSYEQYF. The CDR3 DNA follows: TGCAGCGTCAGGACAGGGTCCCGCTCCTACGAGCAGTACTTC.

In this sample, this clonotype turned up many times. CDR3 protein: CASSFGMRSNQPQHF. The CDR3 bases are TGTGCCAGCAGCTTTGGTATGAGGAGCAATCAGCCCCAGCATTTT. This chain connects TRBV5-6 to TRBJ1-5; no firm D call. This CDR3 has 15 residues. From germline, CDR1 is SGHDT and CDR2 YYEEEE. V lost 2 bases, J lost 1 base, and 10 bases lay in between.

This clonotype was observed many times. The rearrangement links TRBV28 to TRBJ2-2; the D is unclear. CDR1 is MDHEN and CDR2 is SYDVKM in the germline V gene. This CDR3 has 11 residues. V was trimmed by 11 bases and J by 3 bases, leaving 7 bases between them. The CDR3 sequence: CASRDTGELFF. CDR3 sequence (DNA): TGTGCCTCTCGTGACACCGGGGAGCTGTTTTTT.

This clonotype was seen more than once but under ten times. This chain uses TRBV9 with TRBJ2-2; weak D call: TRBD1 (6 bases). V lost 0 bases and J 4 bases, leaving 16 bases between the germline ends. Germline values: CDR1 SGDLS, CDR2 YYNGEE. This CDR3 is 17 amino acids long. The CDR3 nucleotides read TGTGCCAGCAGCGTAGATCTGGGGGCGACGGGCACCGGGGAGCTGTTTTTT. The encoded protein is CASSVDLGATGTGELFF.

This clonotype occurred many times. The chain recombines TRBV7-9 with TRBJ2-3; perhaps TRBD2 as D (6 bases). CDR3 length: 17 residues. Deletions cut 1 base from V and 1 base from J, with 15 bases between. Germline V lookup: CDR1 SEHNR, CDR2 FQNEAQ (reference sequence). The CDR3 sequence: CASSLGPGGVRTDTQYF. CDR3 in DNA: TGTGCCAGCAGCTTAGGCCCCGGCGGGGTACGCACAGATACGCAGTATTTT.

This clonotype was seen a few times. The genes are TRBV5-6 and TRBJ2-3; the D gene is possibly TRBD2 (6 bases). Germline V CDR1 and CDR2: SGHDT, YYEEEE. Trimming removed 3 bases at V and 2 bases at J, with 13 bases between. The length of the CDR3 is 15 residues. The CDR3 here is CASSSGDGNTDTQYF. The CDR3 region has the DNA TGTGCCAGCAGCTCGGGGGACGGAAACACAGATACGCAGTATTTT.

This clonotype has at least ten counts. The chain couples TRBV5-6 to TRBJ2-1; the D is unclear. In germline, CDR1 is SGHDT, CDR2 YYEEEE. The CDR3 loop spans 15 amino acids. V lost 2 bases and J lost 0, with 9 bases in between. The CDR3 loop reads CASSFPPSSYNEQFF. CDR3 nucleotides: TGTGCCAGCAGCTTCCCCCCGAGCTCCTACAATGAGCAGTTCTTC.